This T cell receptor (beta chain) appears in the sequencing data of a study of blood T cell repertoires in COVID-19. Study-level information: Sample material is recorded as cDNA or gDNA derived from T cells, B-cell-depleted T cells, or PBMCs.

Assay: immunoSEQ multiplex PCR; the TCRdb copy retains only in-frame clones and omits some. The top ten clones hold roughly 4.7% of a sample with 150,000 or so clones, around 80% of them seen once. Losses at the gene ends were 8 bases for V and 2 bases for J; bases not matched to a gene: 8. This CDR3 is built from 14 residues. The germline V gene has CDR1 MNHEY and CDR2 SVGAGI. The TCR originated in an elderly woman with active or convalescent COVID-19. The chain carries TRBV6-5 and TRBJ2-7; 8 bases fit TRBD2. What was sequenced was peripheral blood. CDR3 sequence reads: CASSAGGRPYEQYF. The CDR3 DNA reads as TGTGCCAGCTCTGCGGGGGGAAGACCCTACGAGCAGTACTTC.